This T cell receptor (beta chain) derives from a study of human T cells and chemical hapten exposure. Study-level background: Donors were sensitized with 2% DPC on the upper inner arm. The patient population, which was mostly female, had alopecia areata, totalis or universalis.

This clonotype was recorded a few times. Germline loops: CDR1 KGHSH, CDR2 LQKENI. V lost 4 bases to trimming and J lost 2 bases, with 15 bases between them. The CDR3 covers 16 residues. Time point: patch test 3, about 24 weeks after DPC sensitization. The treatment was: therapeutic diphenylcyclopropenone sensitization with weekly scalp DPC. Staff drew blood before applying each patch test. The library labeled individual cDNA molecules by adding unique molecular identifiers to them. TCRdb independently ran MiXCR on the RACE reads; one entry per CDR3 protein. Of about 58,000 distinct CDR3 sequences in the sample, around 12% were seen once.

The specimen comprised whole blood, sampled in connection with sensitization to the hapten diphenylcyclopropenone (DPC). The receptor comes from a man aged 25-45 years with alopecia areata. Some clones in this sample may be carry-over from other donors' samples. This chain uses TRBV18 with TRBJ1-5, with D unclear. In nucleotides, the CDR3 is TGTGCCAGCTCACGCACGGCTGGCCAGGGCAATCAGCCCCAGCATTTT. Its protein is CASSRTAGQGNQPQHF. Filled out from reference TRBV18 and TRBJ1-5, the complete variable domain reads NAGVMQNPRHLVRRRGQEARLRCSPMKGHSHVYWYRQLPEEGLKFMVYLQKENIIDESGMPKERFSAEFPKEGPSILRIQQVVRGDSAAYFCASSRTAGQGNQPQHFGDGTRLSIL.